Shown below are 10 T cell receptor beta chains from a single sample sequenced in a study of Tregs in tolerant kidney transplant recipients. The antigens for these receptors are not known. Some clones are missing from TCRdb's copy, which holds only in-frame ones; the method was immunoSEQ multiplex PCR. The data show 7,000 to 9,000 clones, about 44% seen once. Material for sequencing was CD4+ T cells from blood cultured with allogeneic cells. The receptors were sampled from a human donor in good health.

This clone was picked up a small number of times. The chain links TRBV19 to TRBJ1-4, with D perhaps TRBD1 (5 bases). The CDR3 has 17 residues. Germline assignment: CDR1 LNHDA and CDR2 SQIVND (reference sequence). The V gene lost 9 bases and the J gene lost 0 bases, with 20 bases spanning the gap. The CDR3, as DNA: TGTGCCAGCCGAGGTACCGGGACGACGCCAACTAATGAAAAACTGTTTTTT. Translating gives CASRGTGTTPTNEKLFF.

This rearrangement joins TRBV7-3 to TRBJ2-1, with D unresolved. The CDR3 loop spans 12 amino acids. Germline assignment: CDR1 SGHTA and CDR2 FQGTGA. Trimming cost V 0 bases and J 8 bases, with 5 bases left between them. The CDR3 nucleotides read TGTGCCAGCAGCTTAACGGGGTATGAGCAGTTCTTC. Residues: CASSLTGYEQFF. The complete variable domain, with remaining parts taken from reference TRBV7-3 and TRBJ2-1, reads GAGVSQTPSNKVTEKGKYVELRCDPISGHTALYWYRQSLGQGPEFLIYFQGTGAADDSGLPNDRFFAVRPEGSVSTLKIQRTERGDSAVYLCASSLTGYEQFFGPGTRLTVL.

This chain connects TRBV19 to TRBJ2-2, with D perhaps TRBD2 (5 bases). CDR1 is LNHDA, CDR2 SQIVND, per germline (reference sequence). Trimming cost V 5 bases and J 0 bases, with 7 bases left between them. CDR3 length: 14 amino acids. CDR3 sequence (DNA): TGTGCCAGTAGTCAGGACTCGAACACCGGGGAGCTGTTTTTT. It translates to CASSQDSNTGELFF.

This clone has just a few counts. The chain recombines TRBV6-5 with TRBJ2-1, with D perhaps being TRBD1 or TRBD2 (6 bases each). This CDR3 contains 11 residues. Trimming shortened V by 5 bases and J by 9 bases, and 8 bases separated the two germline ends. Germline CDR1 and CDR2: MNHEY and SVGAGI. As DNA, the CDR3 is TGTGCCAGCAGTAGGGGGGCTGAGCAGTTCTTC. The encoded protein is CASSRGAEQFF.

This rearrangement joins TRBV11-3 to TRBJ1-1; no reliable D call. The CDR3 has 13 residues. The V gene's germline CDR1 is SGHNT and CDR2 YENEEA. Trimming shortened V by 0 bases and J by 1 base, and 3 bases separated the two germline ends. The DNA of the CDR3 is TGTGCCAGCAGCTTAGACGGGAACACTGAAGCTTTCTTT. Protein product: CASSLDGNTEAFF.

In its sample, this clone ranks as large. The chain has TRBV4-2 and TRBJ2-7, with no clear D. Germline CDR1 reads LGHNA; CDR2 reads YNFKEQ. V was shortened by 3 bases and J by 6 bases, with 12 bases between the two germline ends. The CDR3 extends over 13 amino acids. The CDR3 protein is CASSQVRQPEQYF. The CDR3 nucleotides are TGTGCCAGCAGCCAGGTTAGGCAGCCCGAGCAGTACTTC.

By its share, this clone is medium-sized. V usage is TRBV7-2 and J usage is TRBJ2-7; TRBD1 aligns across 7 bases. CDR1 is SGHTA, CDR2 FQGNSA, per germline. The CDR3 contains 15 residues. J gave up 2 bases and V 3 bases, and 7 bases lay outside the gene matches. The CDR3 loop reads CASSFVGGAAYEQYF. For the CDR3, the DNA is TGTGCCAGCAGCTTCGTAGGGGGCGCCGCCTACGAGCAGTACTTC. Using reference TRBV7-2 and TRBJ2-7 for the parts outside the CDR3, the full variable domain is GAGVSQSPSNKVTEKGKDVELRCDPISGHTALYWYRQSLGQGLEFLIYFQGNSAPDKSGLPSDRFSAERTGGSVSTLTIQRTQQEDSAVYLCASSFVGGAAYEQYFGPGTRLTVT.

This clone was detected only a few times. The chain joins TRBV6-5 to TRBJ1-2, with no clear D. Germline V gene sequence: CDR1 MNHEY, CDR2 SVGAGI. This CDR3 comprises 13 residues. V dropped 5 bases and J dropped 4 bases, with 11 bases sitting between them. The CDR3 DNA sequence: TGTGCCAGCAGTGACCAATGGAGCTATGGCTACACCTTC. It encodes CASSDQWSYGYTF.

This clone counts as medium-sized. In DNA, the CDR3 is TGTGCCAGCAGCCAAGATGGGGACTACGAGCAGTACTTC. Translating it yields CASSQDGDYEQYF. The chain has TRBV4-2 and TRBJ2-7; D uncertain. Germline CDR1 and CDR2: LGHNA and YNFKEQ. There are 13 residues in the CDR3. V shed 0 bases and J shed 3 bases, with 6 bases lying between them.

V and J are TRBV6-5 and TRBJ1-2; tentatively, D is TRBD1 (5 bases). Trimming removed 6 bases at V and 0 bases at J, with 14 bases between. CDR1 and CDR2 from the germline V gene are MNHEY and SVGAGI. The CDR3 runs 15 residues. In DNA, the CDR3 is TGTGCCAGCAGCAATACCTGGACACCTAACTATGGCTACACCTTC. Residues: CASSNTWTPNYGYTF.